This TCR beta chain is from a study of T-cell reconstitution after alpha-beta-depleted transplantation in children. General study results and limits: One year post-transplant, T-cell counts and diversity were largely derived from T cells produced anew. The high TCRbeta diversity at day 60 in some patients came from surviving recipient T cells and thymic progenitors. Expanded clones from the graft, numbering several hundred, reportedly supplied alpha-beta T cells about two months after transplant.

Of note for this clonotype: Its cognate antigen is unknown.

Preparation of the TCRbeta library was carried out with unique molecular identifiers. TCRdb redid the calling of the PCR reads with MiXCR, one entry per CDR3 protein. The sample contains about 32,000 distinct CDR3 sequences, about 7% of which appear only once. Trimming left V 5 bases short and J 4 bases short, with 17 bases between. Germline V gene sequence: CDR1 SGHAT, CDR2 FQNNGV. CDR3 length: 16 amino acids. The TCR sequence derives from a child under three years old who had a stem cell transplant for acute myeloid leukemia, so the T cells may come from the graft donor. This chain uses TRBV11-2 with TRBJ2-2, with TRBD1 as a possible D gene (6 bases). The source was peripheral blood, collected 60 days after TCRalphabeta/CD19-depleted stem cell transplant. The CDR3 DNA sequence: TGTGCCAGCAGCCCTCAACTGCAGGGGTTCACCGGGGAGCTGTTTTTT. Its translation is CASSPQLQGFTGELFF.